Listed here is a single T cell receptor (beta chain). Measured with immunoSEQ multiplex PCR; TCRdb has only the in-frame clones, and not every one. The data contain 150,000 to 200,000 clones, 70% to 90% of them singletons. The sample is drawn from a study of cytotoxic CD8 clonotypes in ibrutinib-treated CLL. Study details: IGHV unmutated about 17; relapsed/refractory approximately 10; treatment-naive under 16. Results showed 25 or so partial and 2 complete responses; following median approximately 68 months, approximately 15 remained remitted, around twelve advanced.

The CDR3 loop spans 15 amino acids. Germline CDR1 is SGHRS and CDR2 is YFSETQ. Trimming removed 3 bases from V and 2 bases from J; junction bases left unmatched: 6. The receptor was isolated from a human donor with chronic lymphocytic leukemia. The material was PBMCs, obtained at disease progression, from a patient treated with ibrutinib. V and J are TRBV5-1 and TRBJ2-5; 8 positions match TRBD1. This CDR3 is CASSSRDRRQETQYF. In nucleotides, the CDR3 is TGCGCCAGCAGCTCCCGGGACAGGAGGCAAGAGACCCAGTACTTC.